Reported below is one T cell receptor (beta chain). What it binds is unknown. The entry originates in a study of cytomegalovirus exposure and HLA in healthy donors. Study in general: Inside one of the first data releases sat around 77 million unique TCRs taken from HLA-typed donors. Study-wide results and caveats: The study put roughly 160 TCR beta chains on its list as cytomegalovirus-associated. It was reported that TCR beta sequences correctly inferred the HLA-A and HLA-B alleles for most subjects. The authors later found most CMV-associated TCR beta chains appeared HLA-restricted.

Germline values: CDR1 SGHTA, CDR2 FQGNSA. V lost 2 bases, J lost 2 bases, and 10 bases lay in between. The CDR3 covers 14 residues. PCR employed 60 Vbeta and 13 Jbeta primers. Sequenced by immunoSEQ multiplex PCR; TCRdb stores in-frame clones only, minus some. The sample shows some 180,000 clones, over 65% of them seen only once. The sample comprised PBMCs. This clonotype was obtained from a man between 18 and 35 years old in good health and CMV-seronegative. The V call is TRBV7-2, the J call TRBJ2-7, with D unclear. CDR3 loop: CASSLLAGPYEQYF. DNA for the CDR3: TGTGCCAGCAGCTTACTGGCAGGCCCCTACGAGCAGTACTTC.